This T cell receptor (beta chain) derives from a study of shared clonotypes between healthy human individuals. Study outcomes and limitations: Sampling used blood alone; tissue repertoires probably differ. Unshared clonotypes carried lower generation probabilities than those common to all four donors.

All donors were healthy HIV-negative adults lacking recent acute infections or vaccinations. Only Caucasian adults living in Nashville, Tennessee made up the donor group. On this clone itself: As yet, its antigen is unknown.

Assay: immunoSEQ multiplex PCR; the TCRdb copy retains only in-frame clones and omits some. The sample lists a few million clones; roughly 92% were seen once. With 3 bases clipped from V and 15 bases from J, the junction kept 10 bases outside the gene matches. The CDR3 contains 13 residues. CDR1 SGHRS and CDR2 YFSETQ come from the germline V gene. Sequences were obtained from naive CD4+ T cells sorted from blood. Subset indicated: CD45RA+ positively selected. The receptor comes from a man aged 18 to 29 in good health. The chain combines TRBV5-1 with TRBJ2-4; the match to TRBD1 covers 9 bases. CDR3 sequence: CASSYPGTGFLYF. CDR3 in DNA: TGCGCCAGCAGCTACCCCGGGACAGGGTTCCTGTACTTC.